Presented here are 20 T cell receptor beta chains from one specimen sequenced in a study of blood T cell repertoires in COVID-19. Measured with immunoSEQ multiplex PCR; TCRdb has only the in-frame clones, and not every one. The sample lists about 240,000 clones, roughly 90% seen once, with about 9.3% in the top ten. Sequenced: PBMCs or T cells enriched from blood (not recorded which). The receptors here all came from a man aged 40-55 years who had recovered from COVID-19.

The CDR3 loop reads CASSFNRPNTEAFF. The CDR3 DNA sequence: TGTGCCAGCAGTTTCAACAGACCGAACACTGAAGCTTTCTTT. V is TRBV27 and J is TRBJ1-1, with D unresolved. The CDR3 totals 14 residues. Trimming took off 3 bases at V and 1 base at J, with 9 bases between the two ends. The germline V gene encodes CDR1 MNHEY and CDR2 SMNVEV (reference sequence).

This clone was detected only once. The rearrangement uses TRBV6-5 and TRBJ1-4; the match to TRBD1 covers 7 bases. After removal of 6 bases from V and 7 bases from J, the junction contained 8 bases not matched to a gene. The germline gives CDR1 MNHEY, CDR2 SVGAGI. The CDR3 covers 14 residues. The CDR3: CASSSTGLGEKLFF. In DNA form, the CDR3 reads TGTGCCAGCAGCTCGACAGGGCTAGGTGAAAAACTGTTTTTT.

The V gene is TRBV7-2, the J gene TRBJ2-7; TRBD1 might be the D (6 bases). The CDR3 contains 11 residues. Germline assignment: CDR1 SGHTA and CDR2 FQGNSA. V lost 5 bases, J lost 7 bases, and 9 bases lay in between. CDR3 nucleotides: TGTGCCAGCAGCCTAGGGACAGAGCAGTACTTC. Translated: CASSLGTEQYF.

The chain employs TRBV9 and TRBJ2-1; 10 positions agree with TRBD2. V lost 5 bases, J lost 8 bases, and 7 bases stayed unmatched. The CDR3 loop spans 14 amino acids. CDR1 is SGDLS, CDR2 YYNGEE, per germline. CDR3: CASSISGGNDEQFF. The CDR3 DNA sequence: TGTGCCAGCAGTATTAGCGGGGGGAACGATGAGCAGTTCTTC.

The CDR3 DNA reads TGCGCCAGCAGCTCAACAGGGGTCCAAGAGACCCAGTACTTC. Translated, it gives CASSSTGVQETQYF. V and J are TRBV5-1 and TRBJ2-5; 7 nucleotides align to TRBD1. V trimming: 3 bases; J trimming: 1 base; junction bases outside the gene matches: 3. Per the germline V gene, CDR1 is SGHRS and CDR2 is YFSETQ. This CDR3 is 14 amino acids long.

This sequence joins TRBV6-6 and TRBJ2-7; a possible D gene is TRBD2 (5 bases). Trimming cost V 5 bases and J 0 bases, with 14 bases left between them. Germline CDR1 is MNHNY and CDR2 is SVGAGI (reference sequence). This CDR3 comprises 15 residues. In nucleotides, the CDR3 is TGTGCCAGCAGTCACCACCAGGACTTCTCCTACGAGCAGTACTTC. Translation: CASSHHQDFSYEQYF.

This rearrangement joins TRBV5-1 to TRBJ1-3; no clear D. From germline, CDR1 is SGHRS and CDR2 YFSETQ. The V end was cut by 4 bases, the J end by 2 bases, with 16 bases between. This CDR3 spans 16 amino acids. The CDR3 DNA reads as TGCGCCAGCAGCCCATCAGGAGGCTTACCTGGAAACACCATATATTTT. Protein: CASSPSGGLPGNTIYF. Full variable domain (rest looked up from reference TRBV5-1 and TRBJ1-3): KAGVTQTPRYLIKTRGQQVTLSCSPISGHRSVSWYQQTPGQGLQFLFEYFSETQRNKGNFPGRFSGRQFSNSRSEMNVSTLELGDSALYLCASSPSGGLPGNTIYFGEGSWLTVV.

This clone was picked up one time. The chain combines TRBV30 with TRBJ2-5, with a possible D match to TRBD2 (6 bases). Germline V CDR1 and CDR2: GTSNPN, SVGIG (reference sequence). Trimming removed 5 bases at V and 4 bases at J, with 11 bases between. CDR3 length equals 12 residues. This CDR3 reads CAWALAGETQYF. The CDR3 DNA is TGTGCCTGGGCACTAGCTGGAGAGACCCAGTACTTC.

The chain joins TRBV27 to TRBJ2-3; TRBD2 aligns across 13 bases. This CDR3 has 16 amino acids. Germline V gives CDR1 MNHEY, CDR2 SMNVEV (reference sequence). Trimming took 5 bases from V and 3 from J; bases not matched to a gene: 5. The CDR3 nucleotides read TGTGCCAGCAGTCCAGGACTAGCGGGAGTAACAGATACGCAGTATTTT. Translated: CASSPGLAGVTDTQYF.

The chain joins TRBV5-6 to TRBJ2-2; 8 nucleotides align to TRBD2. CDR3 length: 15 amino acids. The V gene end was trimmed by 7 bases and the J gene end by 3 bases; junction bases not matched to a gene: 8. The germline V gene encodes CDR1 SGHDT and CDR2 YYEEEE. This CDR3 is CASRRGGQYTGELFF. For the CDR3, the DNA is TGTGCCAGCCGTCGCGGGGGGCAGTACACCGGGGAGCTGTTTTTT.

The chain links TRBV19 to TRBJ1-2; D perhaps matches TRBD1 (5 bases). V dropped 11 bases and J dropped 0 bases, with 16 bases sitting between them. Germline CDR1 reads LNHDA; CDR2 reads SQIVND (reference sequence). The length of the CDR3 is 14 residues. The DNA of the CDR3 is TGTGCCTCAGTAGGGGCAGAAGCTAACTATGGCTACACCTTC. This encodes CASVGAEANYGYTF.

The chain links TRBV7-9 to TRBJ2-3, with D tentatively TRBD1 (6 bases). V was shortened by 5 bases and J by 2 bases, with 17 bases between the two germline ends. Germline CDR1 and CDR2: SEHNR and FQNEAQ (reference sequence). The CDR3 loop spans 16 amino acids. The CDR3 reads CASSQRWGLVTDTQYF. DNA of the CDR3: TGTGCCAGCAGCCAACGGTGGGGGCTTGTCACAGATACGCAGTATTTT.

The CDR3, as DNA: TGCGCCAGCAGTCCACCGGGACAGGGGTTTGAAGCTTTCTTT. This encodes CASSPPGQGFEAFF. This chain links TRBV5-1 with TRBJ1-1; 10 bases match TRBD1. The CDR3 is 14 residues long. With 5 bases clipped from V and 7 bases from J, the junction kept 8 bases outside the gene matches. The V gene's germline CDR1 is SGHRS and CDR2 YFSETQ.

V usage is TRBV11-3 and J usage is TRBJ1-1; 7 bases map to TRBD1. This CDR3 has 14 amino acids. Germline V lookup: CDR1 SGHNT, CDR2 YENEEA. Trimming at V came to 5 bases and at J to 4 bases, leaving 7 bases not matched to a gene. CDR3 coding DNA: TGTGCCAGCAGCCCCAGGGGGTTTGGCACTGAAGCTTTCTTT. Translation: CASSPRGFGTEAFF.

The CDR3 nucleotides read TGTGCCAGCAGTTTGAGCGGGGGGCAAGGCTACACCTTC. Translation: CASSLSGGQGYTF. The chain uses TRBV12-3 or TRBV12-4 and TRBJ1-2; D possibly corresponds to TRBD1 (6 bases). Trimming took 3 bases from V and 8 from J, leaving 13 bases between them. This CDR3 is 13 amino acids long.

This sequence joins TRBV6-1 and TRBJ2-7, with D tentatively TRBD1 (8 bases). Per germline, CDR1 MNHNS and CDR2 SASEGT. V was shortened by 3 bases and J by 5 bases, with 17 bases between the two germline ends. The CDR3 runs to 15 residues. As DNA, the CDR3 is TGTGCCAGCAGTGACGGACAGGGAGGGTTCCACGAGCAGTACTTC. Translation gives CASSDGQGGFHEQYF.

The V gene is TRBV5-1, the J gene TRBJ2-5, with 9 positions matching TRBD1. J was trimmed by 5 bases and V by 7 bases; bases with no gene match: 6. Germline CDR1 reads SGHRS; CDR2 reads YFSETQ. CDR3 length: 13 residues. CDR3 residues: CASRGQGIETQYF. CDR3 sequence (DNA): TGCGCCAGCCGGGGACAGGGTATCGAGACCCAGTACTTC.

This chain uses TRBV2 with TRBJ1-5; 7 positions match TRBD1. This CDR3 is built from 16 residues. The V gene's germline CDR1 is SNHLY and CDR2 FYNNEI. After removal of 1 base from V and 0 bases from J, the junction contained 3 bases not matched to a gene. This CDR3 is CASSEEGANSNQPQHF. For the CDR3, the DNA is TGTGCCAGCAGTGAAGAGGGGGCAAATAGCAATCAGCCCCAGCATTTT.

The V call is TRBV7-9, the J call TRBJ2-7; 7 bases map to TRBD1. This CDR3 spans 13 amino acids. J gave up 2 bases and V 3 bases, and 1 base lay outside the gene matches. Per germline, CDR1 SEHNR and CDR2 FQNEAQ (reference sequence). This CDR3 is CASSFGQAYEQYF. In DNA, the CDR3 is TGTGCCAGCAGCTTTGGACAGGCCTACGAGCAGTACTTC.

This chain links TRBV6-5 with TRBJ1-2; 7 bases fit TRBD1. J was trimmed by 6 bases and V by 6 bases; bases with no gene match: 10. The CDR3 is made up of 14 amino acids. Germline assignment: CDR1 MNHEY and CDR2 SVGAGI. CDR3 in DNA: TGTGCCAGCAGGGGAGACAGGGTGGTAGATGGCTACACCTTC. Amino acids: CASRGDRVVDGYTF.